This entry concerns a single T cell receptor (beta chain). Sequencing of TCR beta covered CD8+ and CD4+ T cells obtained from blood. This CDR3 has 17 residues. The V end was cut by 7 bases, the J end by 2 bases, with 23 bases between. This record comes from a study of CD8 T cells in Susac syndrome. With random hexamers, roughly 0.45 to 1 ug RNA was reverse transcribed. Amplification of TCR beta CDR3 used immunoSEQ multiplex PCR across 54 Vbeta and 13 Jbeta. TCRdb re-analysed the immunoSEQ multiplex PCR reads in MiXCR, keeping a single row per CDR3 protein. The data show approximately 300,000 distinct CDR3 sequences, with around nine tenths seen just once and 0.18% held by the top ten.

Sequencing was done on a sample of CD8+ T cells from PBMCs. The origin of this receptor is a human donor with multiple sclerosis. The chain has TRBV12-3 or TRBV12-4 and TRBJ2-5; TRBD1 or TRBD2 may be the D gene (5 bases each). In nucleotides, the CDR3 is TGTGCCAGCAAGTTTGGCCCCTTCGAGGGACCACAAGAGACCCAGTACTTC. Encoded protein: CASKFGPFEGPQETQYF.